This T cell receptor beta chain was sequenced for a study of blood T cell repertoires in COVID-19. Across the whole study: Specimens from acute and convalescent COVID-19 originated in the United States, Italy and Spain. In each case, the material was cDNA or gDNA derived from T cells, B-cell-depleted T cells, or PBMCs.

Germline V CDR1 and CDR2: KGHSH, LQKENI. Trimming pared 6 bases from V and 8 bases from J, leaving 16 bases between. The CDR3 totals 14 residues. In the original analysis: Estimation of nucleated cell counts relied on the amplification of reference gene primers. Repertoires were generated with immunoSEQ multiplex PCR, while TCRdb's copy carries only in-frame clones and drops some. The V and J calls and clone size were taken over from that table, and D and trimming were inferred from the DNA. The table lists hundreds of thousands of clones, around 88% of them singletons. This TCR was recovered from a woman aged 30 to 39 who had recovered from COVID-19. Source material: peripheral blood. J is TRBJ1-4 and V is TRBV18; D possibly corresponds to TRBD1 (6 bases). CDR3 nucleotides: TGTGCCAGCTCCTCACAGGGACGAGGCGAAAAACTGTTTTTT. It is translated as CASSSQGRGEKLFF. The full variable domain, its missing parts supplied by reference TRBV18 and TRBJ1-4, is NAGVMQNPRHLVRRRGQEARLRCSPMKGHSHVYWYRQLPEEGLKFMVYLQKENIIDESGMPKERFSAEFPKEGPSILRIQQVVRGDSAAYFCASSSQGRGEKLFFGSGTQLSVL.